This TCR beta chain was sequenced in a study of blood T cell repertoires in COVID-19. Overall study context: T cells, B-cell-depleted T cells, or PBMCs provided the cDNA or gDNA that served as material.

Trimming left V 4 bases short and J 9 bases short, with 22 bases between. This CDR3 spans 15 amino acids. Germline V gives CDR1 SGDLS, CDR2 YYNGEE. As originally analysed: Amplification of reference gene primers provided the estimated nucleated cell counts. The repertoire was sequenced with immunoSEQ multiplex PCR; TCRdb's copy has only in-frame clones and lacks some. The DNA gave D and trimming, while V, J and clone size come from that table. The sample has some 460,000 clones, around nine tenths seen once. V gene TRBV9 combines with J gene TRBJ1-2, with TRBD1 as a possible D gene (6 bases). Sequenced input: PBMCs or T cells enriched from blood (not recorded which). The receptor was isolated from a woman younger than 35 with acute COVID-19. CDR3 sequence reads: CASSSGGGAQRSYTF. In DNA form, the CDR3 reads TGTGCCAGCAGCTCAGGAGGGGGGGCCCAGAGAAGCTACACCTTC.